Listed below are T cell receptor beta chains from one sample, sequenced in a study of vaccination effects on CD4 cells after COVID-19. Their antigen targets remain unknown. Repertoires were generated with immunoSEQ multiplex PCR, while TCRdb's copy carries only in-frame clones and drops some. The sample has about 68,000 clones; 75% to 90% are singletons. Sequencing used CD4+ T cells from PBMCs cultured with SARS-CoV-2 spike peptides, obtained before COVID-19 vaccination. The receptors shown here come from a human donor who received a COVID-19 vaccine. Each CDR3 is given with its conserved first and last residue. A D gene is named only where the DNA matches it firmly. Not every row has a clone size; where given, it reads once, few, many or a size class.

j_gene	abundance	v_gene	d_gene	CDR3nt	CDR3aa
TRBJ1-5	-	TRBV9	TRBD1	TGTGCCAGCAGCGCCGGCTCGGACAGGGGAGATTATCAGCCCCAGCATTTT	CASSAGSDRGDYQPQHF
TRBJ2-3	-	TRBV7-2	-	TGTGCCAGCAGCTTAGGGCAGGCAGATACGCAGTATTTT	CASSLGQADTQYF
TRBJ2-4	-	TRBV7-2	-	TGTGCCAGCAGCTTAGACGGGCAGGGATTAAACATTCAGTACTTC	CASSLDGQGLNIQYF
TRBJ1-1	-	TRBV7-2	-	TGTGCCAGCAGGGGGGTGACTGAAGCTTTCTTT	CASRGVTEAFF
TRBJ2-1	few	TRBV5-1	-	TGCGCCAGCAGCTTCATGACAGCGGACAATGAGCAGTTCTTC	CASSFMTADNEQFF
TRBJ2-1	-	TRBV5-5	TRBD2	TGTGCCAGCAGCTTGGCCACTAGCGGGGGCCAACCTACTCGAGGGCAGTTCTTC	CASSLATSGGQPTRGQFF
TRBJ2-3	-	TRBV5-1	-	TGCGCCAGCAGCTTGGACCCTAGCACAGATACGCAGTATTTT	CASSLDPSTDTQYF
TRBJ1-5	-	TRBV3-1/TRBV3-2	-	TGTGCCAGCAGCCAAGCGGGGAGGGGGAGCAATCAGCCCCAGCATTTT	CASSQAGRGSNQPQHF
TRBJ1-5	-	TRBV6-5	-	TGTGCCAGCACTTGGGGGGGGGTCAGCAATCAGCCCCAGCATTTT	CASTWGGVSNQPQHF
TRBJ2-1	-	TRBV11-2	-	TGTGCCAGCAGCCACTGGTATGTACAGGGCTCCTACAATGAGCAGTTCTTC	CASSHWYVQGSYNEQFF
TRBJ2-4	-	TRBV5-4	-	TGTGCCAGCAGCTCTTTACTGGACACGGGAAACATTCAGTACTTC	CASSSLLDTGNIQYF
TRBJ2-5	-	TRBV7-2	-	TGTGCCAGCAGCTTATCAGAGACCCAGTACTTC	CASSLSETQYF
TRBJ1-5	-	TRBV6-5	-	TGTGCCAGCAGGGCGGGGGGTACCAATCAGCCCCAGCATTTT	CASRAGGTNQPQHF
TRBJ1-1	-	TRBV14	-	TGTGCCAGCAGCCAAGCCGGCGTCACTGAAGCTTTCTTT	CASSQAGVTEAFF
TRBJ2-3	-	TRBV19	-	TGTGCCAGTAGTATCAGCCATCGAAGGTTTAGCACAGATACGCAGTATTTT	CASSISHRRFSTDTQYF
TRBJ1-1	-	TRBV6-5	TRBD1	TGTGCCAGCAGTTACCCGGACAGGGGGCGAGGCACTGAAGCTTTCTTT	CASSYPDRGRGTEAFF
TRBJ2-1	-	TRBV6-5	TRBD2	TGTGCCAGCAGTTCGGGGGGTCGAGATGAGCAGTTCTTC	CASSSGGRDEQFF
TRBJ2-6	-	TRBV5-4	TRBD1	TGTGCCAGCAGCTCCACAGGGGCGTCAAACTCTGGGGCCAACGTCCTGACTTTC	CASSSTGASNSGANVLTF
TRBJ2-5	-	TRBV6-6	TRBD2	TGTGCCAGCAGTTACCCCAGCGGGGGGTTGGGGGAGACCCAGTACTTC	CASSYPSGGLGETQYF
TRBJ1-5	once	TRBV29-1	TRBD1	TGCAGCGTTGGGGGACAGGGGATGCCCCAGCATTTT	CSVGGQGMPQHF
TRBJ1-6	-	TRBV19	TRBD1	TGTGCCAGTCTCGACCGGGACAGGGGCTTGAGGTCACCCCTCCACTTT	CASLDRDRGLRSPLHF
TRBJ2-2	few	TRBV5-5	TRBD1	TGTGCCAGCAGCTTGAGGGGACAGGGGTCCCCCGGGGAGCTGTTTTTT	CASSLRGQGSPGELFF
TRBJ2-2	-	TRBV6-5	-	TGTGCCAGCAGTTACTCGAGGGGAGCCGGGGAGCTGTTTTTT	CASSYSRGAGELFF
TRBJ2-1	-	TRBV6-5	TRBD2	TGTGCCAGCAGTTCGGGGAATAGCGGGGGGGCATTTGAGCAGTTCTTC	CASSSGNSGGAFEQFF
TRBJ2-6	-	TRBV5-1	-	TGCGCCAGCAGCTTGAGTCAAACTGGGGCCAACGTCCTGACTTTC	CASSLSQTGANVLTF
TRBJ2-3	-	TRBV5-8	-	TGTGCCAGCACCAGCCGTCGCACAGATACGCAGTATTTT	CASTSRRTDTQYF
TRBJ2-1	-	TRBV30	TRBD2	TGTGCCTGGAGTAGGAGCGGGGGGGTCGTTGAGCAGTTCTTC	CAWSRSGGVVEQFF
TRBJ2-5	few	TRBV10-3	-	TGTGCCACCCAGACGGGGGAGGCCCAGTACTTC	CATQTGEAQYF
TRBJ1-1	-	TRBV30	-	TGTGCCTGGAAAAGGGGCCCCTCGGACACTGAAGCTTTCTTT	CAWKRGPSDTEAFF
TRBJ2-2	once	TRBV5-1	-	TGCGCCAGCAGCTTGTTAGGGGGCACCGGGGAGCTGTTTTTT	CASSLLGGTGELFF
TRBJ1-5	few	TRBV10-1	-	TGCGCCAGCAGTGAGTCAGTTTGGGAGCCCCAGCATTTT	CASSESVWEPQHF
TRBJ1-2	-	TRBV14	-	TGTGCCAGCAGCCAAGTGATAAACTATGGCTACACCTTC	CASSQVINYGYTF
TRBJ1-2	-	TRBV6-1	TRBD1	TGTGCCAGCAGTGGCAGATCAGGACGACAGGGGATTCCGATATATGGCTACACCTTC	CASSGRSGRQGIPIYGYTF
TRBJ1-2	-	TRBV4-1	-	TGCGCCAGCAGCCAAGGGCCCCTAGGCAGACGAGTCTATGGCTACACCTTC	CASSQGPLGRRVYGYTF
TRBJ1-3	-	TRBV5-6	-	TGTGCCAGCAGCCCCCGCGCCTCTGGAAACACCATATATTTT	CASSPRASGNTIYF
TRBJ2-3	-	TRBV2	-	TGTGCCAGCAGAACAGGCACAGATACGCAGTATTTT	CASRTGTDTQYF
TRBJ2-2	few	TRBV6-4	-	TGTGCCAGCAGTGATACAGCAAACACCGGGGAGCTGTTTTTT	CASSDTANTGELFF
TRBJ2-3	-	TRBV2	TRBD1	TGTGCCAGCATACCACCGACAGGGTTGGGGCTCGCAGATACGCAGTATTTT	CASIPPTGLGLADTQYF
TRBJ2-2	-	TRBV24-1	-	TGTGCCACCAGTGTGTCGGGGGCTACCGGGGAGCTGTTTTTT	CATSVSGATGELFF
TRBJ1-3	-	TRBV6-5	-	TGTGCCAGCAATTCAGGGACTGGAAACACCATATATTTT	CASNSGTGNTIYF
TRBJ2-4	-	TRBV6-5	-	TGTGCCAGCAGCCTAACCCGGGGCCCCGGGGACATTCAGTACTTC	CASSLTRGPGDIQYF
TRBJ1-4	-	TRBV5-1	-	TGCGCCAGCAGCAGAACAGGGCTCCCTAATGAAAAACTGTTTTTT	CASSRTGLPNEKLFF
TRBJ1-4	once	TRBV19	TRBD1	TGTGCCAGTAGTTCGCGACAGGGCGTGCCTAATGAAAAACTGTTTTTT	CASSSRQGVPNEKLFF